Each of the 13 T cell receptor beta chains below was sequenced from the same sample in a study of T cells in women clearing cervical HPV infection. Libraries were prepared by immunoSEQ multiplex PCR; TCRdb keeps only in-frame clonotypes and omits some of them. The table gives approximately 18,000 clones; the top ten clones make up over 8.5% of it. Sequences were obtained from blood buffy coat. These receptors all come from a woman between 18 and 69 years old with a cervical HPV16 infection that either progressed to CIN3+ or cleared (not recorded which).

Note on this clone: The read terminates 3 residues ahead of where the CDR3 ends, so the germline J gene completes it. The chain is built from TRBV11-2 and TRBJ2-7; TRBD1 aligns across 11 bases. The V gene's germline CDR1 is SGHAT and CDR2 FQNNGV. V was clipped by 4 bases and J by 4 bases; unmatched bases: 6. The CDR3 length is 15 residues. Here the CDR3 reads CASSSRTGGWYEQYF. The DNA read from the CDR3 is TGTGCCAGCAGCTCAAGGACAGGGGGCTGGTACGAG.

A remark on this clone: The read ends 3 residues early relative to the CDR3; the germline J gene fills the gap. V is TRBV2 and J is TRBJ1-2, with 9 bases identical to TRBD1. Germline loops: CDR1 SNHLY, CDR2 FYNNEI. The CDR3 has 16 amino acids. With V trimmed by 8 bases and J by 2 bases, 12 bases remained unmatched. CDR3 DNA (partial): TGTGCCAGCCTTACGCTATACAGGGGGCTGAACTATGGC. This gives the protein CASLTLYRGLNYG. The CDR3, in full, reads CASLTLYRGLNYGYTF.

Details on this clone: The read falls 3 residues short of the CDR3 end, and the missing part is taken from the germline J gene. The chain links TRBV7-8 to TRBJ1-5; D not resolved. V was pared by 1 base and J by 3 bases, with 10 bases between. CDR1 is SGHVS and CDR2 is FQNEAQ in the germline V gene. This CDR3 comprises 15 residues. CDR3 amino acids: CASSLGGKPNQPQHF. The part of the CDR3 DNA that was read is TGTGCCAGCAGCTTAGGCGGGAAACCCAATCAGCCC.

Concerning this clone itself: The read finishes 3 residues shy of the CDR3 end, and the germline J gene is used to complete it. The rearrangement links TRBV6-2 or TRBV6-3 to TRBJ2-1; 9 nucleotides line up with TRBD1. The V gene end was trimmed by 6 bases and the J gene end by 7 bases; junction bases not matched to a gene: 13. CDR3 length equals 16 residues. Germline V gene data show CDR1 as MNHEY and CDR2 as SVGEGT. The sequenced part of the CDR3 DNA is TGTGCCAGCAGAAACAGGGGGCGCGTAGGGTTGAATGAG. It yields the protein CASRNRGRVGLNE. The whole CDR3 protein reads CASRNRGRVGLNEQFF.

With respect to this clone: The CDR3 end is not reached by the read, which stops 3 residues before it; the germline J gene fills it in. This chain connects TRBV5-1 to TRBJ2-5; 10 positions agree with TRBD1. The CDR3 spans 15 residues. Germline V gene lookup returns CDR1 SGHRS and CDR2 YFSETQ. The V segment lost 5 bases and the J segment 5 bases; nucleotides outside the gene matches: 9. This CDR3 reads CASRRTGGFAETQYF. CDR3 DNA, as far as it was read: TGCGCCAGCAGGCGGACAGGGGGATTTGCGGAGACC.

Comments on this clone: Coverage ceases 3 residues before the CDR3 finishes, and the germline J gene fills in the end. This chain links TRBV5-1 with TRBJ1-5; 8 bases fit TRBD1. CDR1 and CDR2 (germline): SGHRS, YFSETQ. Losses at the gene ends were 4 bases for V and 6 bases for J; bases not matched to a gene: 9. The CDR3 has 15 amino acids. The covered CDR3 bases are TGCGCCAGCAGCCTGGGGAGAGGGACAGGTCAGCCC. Translated: CASSLGRGTGQP. The full CDR3 is CASSLGRGTGQPQHF.

On this clone: The read falls 3 residues short of the CDR3 end, and the missing part is taken from the germline J gene. The chain carries TRBV9 and TRBJ1-1; 8 nucleotides agree with TRBD1. With V trimmed by 0 bases and J by 1 base, 5 bases remained unmatched. Germline loops: CDR1 SGDLS, CDR2 YYNGEE. The CDR3 totals 16 residues. The chain's CDR3 is CASSVGQGASNTEAFF. CDR3 bases read: TGTGCCAGCAGCGTAGGCCAGGGGGCTTCGAACACTGAA.

Note on this clone: From the germline J gene comes the end of the CDR3, since the read stops 3 residues before it. V and J are TRBV10-1 and TRBJ2-1; perhaps TRBD2 as D (5 bases). The V gene lost 4 bases and the J gene lost 0 bases, with 16 bases spanning the gap. CDR3 length: 17 amino acids. CDR1 WNHNN and CDR2 SYGVQD come from the germline V gene (reference sequence). CDR3 loop: CASSVGSAVSSYNEQFF. The sequenced part of the CDR3 DNA is TGCGCCAGCAGTGTAGGGTCAGCGGTCAGCTCCTACAATGAG.

Details on this clone: The read falls 3 residues short of the CDR3 end, and the missing part is taken from the germline J gene. V and J are TRBV18 and TRBJ1-1; TRBD1 matches 7 bases. V trimming: 1 base; J trimming: 5 bases; junction bases outside the gene matches: 10. The CDR3 extends over 16 amino acids. Per germline, CDR1 KGHSH and CDR2 LQKENI. The CDR3 loop reads CASSPQLKQGKTEAFF. CDR3 DNA, as far as it was read: TGTGCCAGCTCACCACAACTTAAACAGGGGAAAACTGAA.

Points on this clone: From the germline J gene comes the end of the CDR3, since the read stops 3 residues before it. Other nucleotide sequences from this sample produce the same CDR3. J is TRBJ2-7 and V is TRBV20-1; 8 bases map to TRBD1. Per the germline V gene, CDR1 is DFQATT and CDR2 is SNEGSKA (reference sequence). The CDR3 loop spans 15 amino acids. The V gene end was trimmed by 2 bases and the J gene end by 4 bases; junction bases not matched to a gene: 10. The CDR3 spells CSARSAGTGSYEQYF. The covered CDR3 bases are TGCAGTGCTAGATCCGCCGGGACAGGCAGTTACGAG.

Of note for this clone: The DNA ends 3 residues before the CDR3 does, and the rest of the CDR3 is filled in from the germline J gene. The V call is TRBV20-1, the J call TRBJ2-1, with 10 bases aligning to TRBD1. The germline gives CDR1 DFQATT, CDR2 SNEGSKA (reference sequence). Trimming removed 6 bases from V and 7 bases from J; junction bases left unmatched: 12. The CDR3 loop spans 15 amino acids. The CDR3 loop is CSAPLSGTGANEQFF. CDR3 DNA (partial): TGCAGTGCCCCACTTTCCGGGACAGGGGCGAATGAG.

Of note for this clone: With the read ending 3 residues before the CDR3 end, the germline J gene is used to fill in that end. The V call is TRBV15, the J call TRBJ2-1, with D uncertain. Per the germline V gene, CDR1 is LNHNV and CDR2 is YYDKDF (reference sequence). The CDR3 is made up of 14 amino acids. The V end was cut by 0 bases, the J end by 6 bases, with 9 bases between. CDR3 residues: CATSRDLELNEQFF. CDR3 DNA (partial): TGTGCCACCAGCAGAGATCTAGAACTCAATGAG.

In the case of this clone: The CDR3 end is not reached by the read, which stops 3 residues before it; the germline J gene fills it in. The V gene is TRBV29-1, the J gene TRBJ2-7; D is perhaps TRBD1 (6 bases). Trimming removed 7 bases from V and 5 bases from J, with 15 bases in between. Per the germline V gene, CDR1 is SQVTM and CDR2 is ANQGSEA. The CDR3 has 12 residues. CDR3 DNA, as far as it was read: TGCAGCGCACAGACAGGAGTGGACGAG. It encodes CSAQTGVDE. The entire CDR3 protein reads CSAQTGVDEQYF.